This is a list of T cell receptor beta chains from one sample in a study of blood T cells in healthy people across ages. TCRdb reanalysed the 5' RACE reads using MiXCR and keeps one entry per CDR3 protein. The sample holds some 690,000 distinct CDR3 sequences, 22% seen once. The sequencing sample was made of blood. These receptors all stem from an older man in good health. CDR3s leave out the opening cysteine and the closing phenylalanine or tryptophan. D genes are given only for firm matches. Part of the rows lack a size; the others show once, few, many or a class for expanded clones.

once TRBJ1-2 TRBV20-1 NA SATSDGAAYGHT
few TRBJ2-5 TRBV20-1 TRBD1 SARGTDRGPSYEQC
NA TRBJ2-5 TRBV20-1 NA SPRQQETQY
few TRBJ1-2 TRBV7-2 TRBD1 ASSSGGQGYGYT
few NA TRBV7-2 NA ASSLGQAGGGHEQF
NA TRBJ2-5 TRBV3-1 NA ASSQGVLVQY
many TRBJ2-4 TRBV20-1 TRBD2 SAGGGSMRNIQY
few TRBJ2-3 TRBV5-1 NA ASSLAVADTQY
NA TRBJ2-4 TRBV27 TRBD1 ASSSDRVNIQY
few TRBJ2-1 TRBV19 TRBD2 ASRPGGPDNEQF
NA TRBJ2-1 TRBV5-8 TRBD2 ASSLLAGNLNEQF